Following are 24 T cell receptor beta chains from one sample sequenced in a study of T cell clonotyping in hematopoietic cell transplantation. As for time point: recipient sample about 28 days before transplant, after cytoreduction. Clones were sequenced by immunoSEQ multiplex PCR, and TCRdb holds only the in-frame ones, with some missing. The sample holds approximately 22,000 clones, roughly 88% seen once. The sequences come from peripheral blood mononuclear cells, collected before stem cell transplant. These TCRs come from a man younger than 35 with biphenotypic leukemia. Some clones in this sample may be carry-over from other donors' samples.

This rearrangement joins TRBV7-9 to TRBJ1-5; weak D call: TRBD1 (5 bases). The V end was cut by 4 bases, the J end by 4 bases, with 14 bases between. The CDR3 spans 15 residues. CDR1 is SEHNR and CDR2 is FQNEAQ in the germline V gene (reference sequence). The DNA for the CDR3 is TGTGCCAGCAGCTCTGGGGGGAGTATTAATCAGCCCCAGCATTTT. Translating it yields CASSSGGSINQPQHF.

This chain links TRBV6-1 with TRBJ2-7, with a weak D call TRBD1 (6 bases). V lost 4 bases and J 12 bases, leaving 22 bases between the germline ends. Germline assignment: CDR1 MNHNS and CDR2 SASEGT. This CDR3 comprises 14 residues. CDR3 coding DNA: TGTGCCAGCAGTGTACCGGGACACTCCTCGAATACGTACTTC. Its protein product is CASSVPGHSSNTYF.

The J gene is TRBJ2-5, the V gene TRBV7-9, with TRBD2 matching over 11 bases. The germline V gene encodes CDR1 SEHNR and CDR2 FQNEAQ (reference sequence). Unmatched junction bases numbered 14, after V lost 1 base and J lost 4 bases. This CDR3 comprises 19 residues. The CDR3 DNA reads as TGTGCCAGCAGCTTAGGTACTAGCGGGAGTCGGGTATCGGGAGAGACCCAGTACTTC. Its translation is CASSLGTSGSRVSGETQYF. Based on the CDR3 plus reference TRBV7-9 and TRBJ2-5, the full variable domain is DTGVSQNPRHKITKRGQNVTFRCDPISEHNRLYWYRQTLGQGPEFLTYFQNEAQLEKSRLLSDRFSAERPKGSFSTLEIQRTEQGDSAMYLCASSLGTSGSRVSGETQYFGPGTRLLVL.

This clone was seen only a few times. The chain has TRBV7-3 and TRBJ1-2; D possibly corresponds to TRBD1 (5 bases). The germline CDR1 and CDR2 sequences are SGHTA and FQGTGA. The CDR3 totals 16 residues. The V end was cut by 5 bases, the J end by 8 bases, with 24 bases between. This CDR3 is CASSLESGTPKGGYTF. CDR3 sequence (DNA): TGTGCCAGCAGCCTTGAATCCGGGACTCCAAAGGGCGGCTACACCTTC.

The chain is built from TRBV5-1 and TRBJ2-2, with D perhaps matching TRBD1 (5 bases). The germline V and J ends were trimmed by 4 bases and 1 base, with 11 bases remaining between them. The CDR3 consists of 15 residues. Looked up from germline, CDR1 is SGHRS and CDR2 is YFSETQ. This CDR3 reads CASSPAGMNTGELFF. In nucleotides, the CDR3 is TGCGCCAGCAGCCCCGCAGGGATGAACACCGGGGAGCTGTTTTTT.

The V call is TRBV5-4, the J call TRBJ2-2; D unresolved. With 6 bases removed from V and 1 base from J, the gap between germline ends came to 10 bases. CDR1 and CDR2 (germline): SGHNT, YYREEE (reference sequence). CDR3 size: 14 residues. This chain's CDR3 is CASIPDQNTGELFF. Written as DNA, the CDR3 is TGTGCCAGCATCCCGGATCAGAACACCGGGGAGCTGTTTTTT.

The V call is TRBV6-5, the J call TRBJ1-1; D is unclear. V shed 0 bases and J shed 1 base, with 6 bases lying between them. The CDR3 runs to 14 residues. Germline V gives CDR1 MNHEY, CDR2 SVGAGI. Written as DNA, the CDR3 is TGTGCCAGCAGTTACTCGAGAGGGAACACTGAAGCTTTCTTT. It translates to CASSYSRGNTEAFF.

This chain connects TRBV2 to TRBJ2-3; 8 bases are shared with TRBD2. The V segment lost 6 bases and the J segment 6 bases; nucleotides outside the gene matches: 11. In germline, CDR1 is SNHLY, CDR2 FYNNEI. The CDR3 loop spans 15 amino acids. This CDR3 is CASSGWIAGSDTQYF. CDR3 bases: TGTGCCAGCAGCGGCTGGATAGCGGGGTCGGATACGCAGTATTTT.

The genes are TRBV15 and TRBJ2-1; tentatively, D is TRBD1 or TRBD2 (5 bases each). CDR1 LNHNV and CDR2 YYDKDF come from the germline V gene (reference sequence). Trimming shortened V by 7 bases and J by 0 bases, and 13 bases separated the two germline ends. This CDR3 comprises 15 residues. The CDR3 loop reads CATTPGPSSYNEQFF. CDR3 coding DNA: TGTGCCACCACCCCGGGGCCTAGCTCCTACAATGAGCAGTTCTTC.

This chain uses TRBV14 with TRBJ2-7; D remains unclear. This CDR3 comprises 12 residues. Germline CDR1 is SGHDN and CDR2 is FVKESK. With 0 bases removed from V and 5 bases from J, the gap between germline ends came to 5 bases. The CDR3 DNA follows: TGTGCCAGCAGCCAAGAGGAAAACGAGCAGTACTTC. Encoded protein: CASSQEENEQYF.

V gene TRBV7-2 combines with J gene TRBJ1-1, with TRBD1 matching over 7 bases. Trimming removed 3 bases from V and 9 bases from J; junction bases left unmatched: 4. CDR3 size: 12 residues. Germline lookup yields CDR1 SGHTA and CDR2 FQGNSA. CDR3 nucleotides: TGTGCCAGCAGCTTCGGACAGGTACAAGCTTTCTTT. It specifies CASSFGQVQAFF.

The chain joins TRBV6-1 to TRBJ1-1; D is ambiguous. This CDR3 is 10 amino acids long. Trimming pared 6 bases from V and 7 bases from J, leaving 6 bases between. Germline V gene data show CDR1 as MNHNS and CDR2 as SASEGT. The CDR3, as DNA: TGTGCCAGCAGCCCATTTGAAGCTTTCTTT. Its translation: CASSPFEAFF.

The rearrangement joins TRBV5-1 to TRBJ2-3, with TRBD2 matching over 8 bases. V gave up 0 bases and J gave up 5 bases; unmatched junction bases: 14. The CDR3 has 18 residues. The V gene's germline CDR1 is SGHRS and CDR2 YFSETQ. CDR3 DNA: TGCGCCAGCAGCTTGGTGGATAGCGGGGCGTCCCACGGAGATACGCAGTATTTT. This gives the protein CASSLVDSGASHGDTQYF.

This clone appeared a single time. The CDR3 DNA reads as TGTGCCAGCAGTGAGTCGGAGGTTAGAATAGCAGAGACCCAGTACTTC. Translated: CASSESEVRIAETQYF. This chain joins TRBV2 and TRBJ2-5; D perhaps matches TRBD2 (5 bases). V was pared by 3 bases and J by 4 bases, with 18 bases between. Germline V gene data show CDR1 as SNHLY and CDR2 as FYNNEI. The CDR3 covers 16 residues. Full variable domain (remainder filled in from reference TRBV2 and TRBJ2-5): EPEVTQTPSHQVTQMGQEVILRCVPISNHLYFYWYRQILGQKVEFLVSFYNNEISEKSEIFDDQFSVERPDGSNFTLKIRSTKLEDSAMYFCASSESEVRIAETQYFGPGTRLLVL.

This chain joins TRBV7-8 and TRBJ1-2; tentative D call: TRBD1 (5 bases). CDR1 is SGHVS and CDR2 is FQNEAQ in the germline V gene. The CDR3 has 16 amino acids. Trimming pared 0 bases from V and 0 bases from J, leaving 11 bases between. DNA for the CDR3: TGTGCCAGCAGCTTAGCGGCCAGAGGGGCTAACTATGGCTACACCTTC. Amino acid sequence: CASSLAARGANYGYTF.

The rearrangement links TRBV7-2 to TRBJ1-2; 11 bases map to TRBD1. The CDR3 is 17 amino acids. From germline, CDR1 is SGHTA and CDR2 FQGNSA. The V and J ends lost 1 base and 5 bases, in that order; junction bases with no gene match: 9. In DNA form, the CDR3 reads TGTGCCAGCAGCTTAGTTCCGGACAGGGGGCCTGGGTATGGCTACACCTTC. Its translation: CASSLVPDRGPGYGYTF.

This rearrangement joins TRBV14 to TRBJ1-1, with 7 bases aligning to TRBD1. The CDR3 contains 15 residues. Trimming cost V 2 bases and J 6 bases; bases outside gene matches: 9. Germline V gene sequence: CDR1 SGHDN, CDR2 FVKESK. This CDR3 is CASSQPPATGAEAFF. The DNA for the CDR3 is TGTGCCAGCAGCCAACCTCCTGCCACAGGGGCTGAAGCTTTCTTT. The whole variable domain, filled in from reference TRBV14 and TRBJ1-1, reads EAGVTQFPSHSVIEKGQTVTLRCDPISGHDNLYWYRRVMGKEIKFLLHFVKESKQDESGMPNNRFLAERTGGTYSTLKVQPAELEDSGVYFCASSQPPATGAEAFFGQGTRLTVV.

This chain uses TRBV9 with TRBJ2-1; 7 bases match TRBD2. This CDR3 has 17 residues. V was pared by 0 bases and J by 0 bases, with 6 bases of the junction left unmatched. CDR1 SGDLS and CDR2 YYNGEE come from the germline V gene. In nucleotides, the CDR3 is TGTGCCAGCAGCGTAGGGGGCGGGGGTCCCTCCTACAATGAGCAGTTCTTC. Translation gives CASSVGGGGPSYNEQFF.

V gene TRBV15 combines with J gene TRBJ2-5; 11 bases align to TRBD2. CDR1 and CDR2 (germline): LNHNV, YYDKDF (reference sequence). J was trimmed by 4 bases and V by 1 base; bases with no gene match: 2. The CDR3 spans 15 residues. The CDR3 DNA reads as TGTGCCACCAGCAGAGGTCTAGCGGGGGGAGAGACCCAGTACTTC. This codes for CATSRGLAGGETQYF.

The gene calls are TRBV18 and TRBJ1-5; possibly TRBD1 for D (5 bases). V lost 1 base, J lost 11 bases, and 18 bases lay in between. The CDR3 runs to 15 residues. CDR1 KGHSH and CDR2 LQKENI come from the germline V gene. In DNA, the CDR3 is TGTGCCAGCTCACCACGGGGGACTGGTCTGGAGGCCCAGCATTTT. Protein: CASSPRGTGLEAQHF.

DNA of the CDR3: TGTGCCAGCAGCGAAGACCCCGCCGGTAAGCCCCAGCATTTT. Encoded protein: CASSEDPAGKPQHF. The J gene is TRBJ1-5, the V gene TRBV11-2, with D hard to call. The CDR3 is 14 amino acids. CDR1 is SGHAT and CDR2 is FQNNGV in the germline V gene. Trimming stripped 5 bases from V and 8 bases from J, with 16 bases between.

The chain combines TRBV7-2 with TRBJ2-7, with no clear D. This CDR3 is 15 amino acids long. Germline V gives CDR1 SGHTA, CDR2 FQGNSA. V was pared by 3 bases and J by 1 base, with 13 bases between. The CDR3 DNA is TGTGCCAGCAGCTTCCTGCCAGGAACATCCTACGAGCAGTACTTC. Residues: CASSFLPGTSYEQYF.

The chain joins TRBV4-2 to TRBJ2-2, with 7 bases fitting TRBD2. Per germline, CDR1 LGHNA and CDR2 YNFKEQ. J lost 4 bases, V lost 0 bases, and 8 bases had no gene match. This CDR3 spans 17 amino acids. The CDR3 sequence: CASSQEIRTRGTGELFF. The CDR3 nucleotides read TGTGCCAGCAGCCAAGAAATTCGGACTAGAGGCACCGGGGAGCTGTTTTTT.

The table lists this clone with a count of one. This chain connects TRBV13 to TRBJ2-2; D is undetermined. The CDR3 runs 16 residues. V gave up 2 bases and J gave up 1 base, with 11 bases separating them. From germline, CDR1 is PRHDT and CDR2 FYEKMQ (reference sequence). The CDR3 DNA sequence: TGTGCCAGCAGCTTATCCGACCTCTTGAACACCGGGGAGCTGTTTTTT. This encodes CASSLSDLLNTGELFF.